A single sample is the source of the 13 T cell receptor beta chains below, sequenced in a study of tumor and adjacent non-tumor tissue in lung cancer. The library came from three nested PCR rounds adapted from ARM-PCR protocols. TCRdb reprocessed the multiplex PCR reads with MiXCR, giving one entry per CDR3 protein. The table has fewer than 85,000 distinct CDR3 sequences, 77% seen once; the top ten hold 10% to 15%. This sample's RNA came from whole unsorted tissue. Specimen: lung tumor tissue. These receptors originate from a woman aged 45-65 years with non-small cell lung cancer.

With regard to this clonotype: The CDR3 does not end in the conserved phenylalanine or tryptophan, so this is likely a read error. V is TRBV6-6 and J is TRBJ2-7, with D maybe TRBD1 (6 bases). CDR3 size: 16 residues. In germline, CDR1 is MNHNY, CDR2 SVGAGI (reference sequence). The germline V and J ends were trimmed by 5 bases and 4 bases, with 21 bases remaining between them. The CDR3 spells CASSLFSGQRAYEQYI. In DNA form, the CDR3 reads TGTGCCAGCAGTCTCTTCAGCGGACAGAGGGCATACGAGCAGTACATC.

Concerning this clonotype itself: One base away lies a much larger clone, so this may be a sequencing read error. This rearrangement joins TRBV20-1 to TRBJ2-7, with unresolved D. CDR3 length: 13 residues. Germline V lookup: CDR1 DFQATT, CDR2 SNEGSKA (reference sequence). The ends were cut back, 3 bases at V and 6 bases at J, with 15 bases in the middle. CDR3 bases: TGCAGTGCTAGTGATTCAAGGCTGTCCGAGCAGTACTTC. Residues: CSASDSRLSEQYF.

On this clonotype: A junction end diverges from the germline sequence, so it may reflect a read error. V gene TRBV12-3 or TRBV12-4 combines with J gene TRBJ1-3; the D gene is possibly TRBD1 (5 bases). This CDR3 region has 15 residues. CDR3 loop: CASSSGGGGGNTIYF. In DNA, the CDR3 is TGTGCCAGCAGTTCCGGGGGGGGTGGAGGAAATACCATATATTTT.

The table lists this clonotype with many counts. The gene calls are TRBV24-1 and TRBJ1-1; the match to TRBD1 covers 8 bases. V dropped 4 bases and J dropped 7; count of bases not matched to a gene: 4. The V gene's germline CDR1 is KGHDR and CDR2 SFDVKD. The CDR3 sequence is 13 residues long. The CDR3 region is CATSERTGLEAFF. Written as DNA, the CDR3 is TGTGCCACCAGTGAAAGGACAGGGCTTGAAGCTTTCTTT.

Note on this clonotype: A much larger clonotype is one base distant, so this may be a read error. In DNA, the CDR3 is TGTGCCAGCAGTTTAAGTGGGAGGGGGCGGACCGGGGAGCTGTTTTTT. Encoded protein: CASSLSGRGRTGELFF. V and J are TRBV28 and TRBJ2-2; D might be TRBD1 or TRBD2, each matching 7 bases. Germline values: CDR1 MDHEN, CDR2 SYDVKM. Trimming pared 2 bases from V and 5 bases from J, leaving 15 bases between. There are 16 residues in the CDR3.

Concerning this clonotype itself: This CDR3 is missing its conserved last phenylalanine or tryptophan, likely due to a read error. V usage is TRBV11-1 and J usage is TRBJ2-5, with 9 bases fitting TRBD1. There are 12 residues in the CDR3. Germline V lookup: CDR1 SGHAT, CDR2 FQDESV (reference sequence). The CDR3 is CVCSSTGQGQYV. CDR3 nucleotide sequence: TGTGTCTGCAGCTCGACGGGACAGGGCCAGTACGTC.

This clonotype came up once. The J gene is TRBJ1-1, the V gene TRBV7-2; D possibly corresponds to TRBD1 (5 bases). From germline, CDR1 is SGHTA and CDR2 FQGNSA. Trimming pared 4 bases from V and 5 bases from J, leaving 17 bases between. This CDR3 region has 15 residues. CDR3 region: CASSSLPGGSTEAFF. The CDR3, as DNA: TGTGCCAGCAGCTCCCTCCCGGGGGGGAGTACTGAAGCTTTCTTT.

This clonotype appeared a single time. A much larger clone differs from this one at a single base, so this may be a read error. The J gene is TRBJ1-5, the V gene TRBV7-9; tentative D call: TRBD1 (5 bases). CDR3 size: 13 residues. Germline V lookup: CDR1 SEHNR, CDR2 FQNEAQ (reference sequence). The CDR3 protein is CASSQQENQHQHF. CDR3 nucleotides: TGTGCCAGCAGCCAACAGGAAAATCAGCACCAGCATTTT.

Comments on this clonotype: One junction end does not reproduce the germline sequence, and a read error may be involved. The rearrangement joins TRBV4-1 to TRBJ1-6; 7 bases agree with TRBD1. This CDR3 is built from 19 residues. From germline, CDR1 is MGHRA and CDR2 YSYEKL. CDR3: CVSSHRKPGQSSYNSPLLF. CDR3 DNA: TGCGTCAGCAGCCACAGAAAACCGGGACAGAGCTCCTATAATTCACCCCTCCTCTTT.

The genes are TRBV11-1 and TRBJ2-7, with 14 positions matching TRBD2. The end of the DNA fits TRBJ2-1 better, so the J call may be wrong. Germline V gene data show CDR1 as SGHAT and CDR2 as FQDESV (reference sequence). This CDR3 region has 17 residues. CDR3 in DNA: TGTGCCAGTAGCCCAGGGACTAGCGGGAGTTTTTTCGACGAGCAGTTCTTC. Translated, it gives CASSPGTSGSFFDEQFF.

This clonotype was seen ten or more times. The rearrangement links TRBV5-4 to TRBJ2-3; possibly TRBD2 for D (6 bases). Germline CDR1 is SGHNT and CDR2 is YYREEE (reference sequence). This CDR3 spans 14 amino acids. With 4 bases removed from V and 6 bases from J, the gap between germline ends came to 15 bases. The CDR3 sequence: CASSPGGALDTQYF. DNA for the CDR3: TGTGCCAGCAGCCCCGGGGGAGCTCTCGATACGCAGTATTTT.

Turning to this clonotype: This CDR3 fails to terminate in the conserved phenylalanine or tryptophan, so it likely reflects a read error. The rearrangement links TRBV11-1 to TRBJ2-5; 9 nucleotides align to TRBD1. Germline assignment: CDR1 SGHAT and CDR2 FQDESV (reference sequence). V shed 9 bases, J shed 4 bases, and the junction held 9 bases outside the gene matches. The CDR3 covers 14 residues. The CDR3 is CASSPGQGVETQYH. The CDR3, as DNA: TGTGCCAGTAGCCCGGGACAGGGCGTAGAGACCCAGTACCAC.

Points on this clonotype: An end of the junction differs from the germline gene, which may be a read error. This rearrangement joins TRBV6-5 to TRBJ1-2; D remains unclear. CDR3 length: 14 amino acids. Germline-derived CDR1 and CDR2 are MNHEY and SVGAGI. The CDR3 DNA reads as TGTGCCAGCAGTCACTCGATGGCGGACTATGTCTACACCTTC. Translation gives CASSHSMADYVYTF.